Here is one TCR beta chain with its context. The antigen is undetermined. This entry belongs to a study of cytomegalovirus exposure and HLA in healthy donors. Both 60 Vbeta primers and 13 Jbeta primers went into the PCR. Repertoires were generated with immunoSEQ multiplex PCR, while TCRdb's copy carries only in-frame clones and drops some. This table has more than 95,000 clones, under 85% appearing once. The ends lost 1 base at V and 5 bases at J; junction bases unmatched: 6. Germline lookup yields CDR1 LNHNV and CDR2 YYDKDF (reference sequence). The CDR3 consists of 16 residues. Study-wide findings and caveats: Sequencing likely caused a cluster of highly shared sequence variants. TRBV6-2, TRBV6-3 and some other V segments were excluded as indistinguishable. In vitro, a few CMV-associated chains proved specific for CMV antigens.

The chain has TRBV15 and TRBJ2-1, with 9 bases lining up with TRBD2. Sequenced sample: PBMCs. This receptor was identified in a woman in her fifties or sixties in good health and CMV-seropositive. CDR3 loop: CATSRGRAGGNNEQFF. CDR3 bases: TGTGCCACCAGCAGAGGTCGAGCGGGGGGAAACAATGAGCAGTTCTTC.